This T cell receptor beta chain was observed in a study of blood T cell repertoires in COVID-19. Background on the study: Collection of acute and convalescent COVID-19 samples took place in the United States, Italy and Spain.

In the authors' workflow: Amplifying reference gene primers gave estimates of nucleated cell counts. TCRdb's table, derived via immunoSEQ multiplex PCR, lists solely in-frame clones and lacks some. The D gene and trimming were derived from the DNA, and the V and J assignments and clone size from that table. The repertoire holds just over 90,000 clones, with just under 80% as singletons. This clone was counted a single time. V was clipped by 4 bases and J by 1 base; unmatched bases: 6. The CDR3 runs to 15 residues. Germline lookup yields CDR1 SQVTM and CDR2 ANQGSEA. This clonotype was obtained from a human donor in a cohort sampled during active COVID-19. The chain has TRBV29-1 and TRBJ2-3; 9 bases agree with TRBD2. The sequenced material came from peripheral blood. The CDR3 DNA is TGCAGCGTTGTGAGGGCTAGCGGGGGCACAGATACGCAGTATTTT. Protein sequence: CSVVRASGGTDTQYF.